Listed here are 25 T cell receptor beta chains from one sample, sequenced in a study of blood T cell repertoires in COVID-19. The data were produced by immunoSEQ multiplex PCR, yet TCRdb's version contains in-frame clones alone and is incomplete. This sample has 250,000 or so clones, with 88% found just once. The sequenced sample consisted of peripheral blood. All receptors derive from a woman aged 25 to 39 with COVID-19, enrolled during active disease.

The V and J genes are TRBV28 and TRBJ1-5; D is perhaps TRBD1 (5 bases). Trimming stripped 7 bases from V and 5 bases from J, with 12 bases between. Germline V gives CDR1 MDHEN, CDR2 SYDVKM. This CDR3 region has 13 residues. CDR3 coding DNA: TGTGCCAGCACCCAAGGGGCTGATCAGCCCCAGCATTTT. Its protein product is CASTQGADQPQHF.

V is TRBV5-6 and J is TRBJ2-7, with 10 bases aligning to TRBD1. The CDR3 is made up of 16 amino acids. V gave up 8 bases and J gave up 2 bases; unmatched junction bases: 13. CDR1 and CDR2 (germline): SGHDT, YYEEEE. The CDR3 coding sequence is TGTGCCAGAGACAGGGGGCAAAAGGGTAGGACCTACGAGCAGTACGTC. It codes for CARDRGQKGRTYEQYV.

The V and J genes are TRBV23-1 and TRBJ1-2; D ambiguous. TRBV23-1 is an ORF, and what it does is uncertain. V shed 4 bases and J shed 4 bases, with 10 bases lying between them. The CDR3 runs to 13 residues. The CDR3 loop reads CASSRDISYGYTF. The DNA of the CDR3 is TGCGCCAGCAGTCGTGACATCTCCTATGGCTACACCTTC.

V usage is TRBV4-3 and J usage is TRBJ2-3; 12 bases fit TRBD2. CDR1 and CDR2 from the germline V gene are LGHNA and YSLEER. The V and J ends lost 0 bases and 4 bases, in that order; junction bases with no gene match: 8. The CDR3 covers 18 residues. CDR3 protein: CASSQDPTSGRPSDTQYF. As DNA, the CDR3 is TGCGCCAGCAGCCAAGACCCGACTAGCGGGAGACCATCAGATACGCAGTATTTT.

V is TRBV7-2 and J is TRBJ2-3; D remains unclear. V lost 4 bases and J lost 3, with 5 bases in between. This CDR3 region has 12 residues. Germline CDR1 SGHTA, CDR2 FQGNSA. CDR3 in amino acids: CASSSRTDTQYF. CDR3 sequence (DNA): TGTGCCAGCAGCTCCCGGACAGATACGCAGTATTTT.

The sample holds a few counts of this clone. The genes are TRBV28 and TRBJ2-1, with TRBD1 matching over 9 bases. CDR3 length: 15 amino acids. The germline V gene has CDR1 MDHEN and CDR2 SYDVKM. The ends lost 2 bases at V and 6 bases at J; junction bases unmatched: 5. The CDR3 is CASSLVGQGSNEQFF. The CDR3 DNA reads TGTGCCAGCAGTTTAGTGGGACAGGGAAGCAATGAGCAGTTCTTC.

J is TRBJ2-7 and V is TRBV7-9; tentative D call: TRBD1 (6 bases). V dropped 4 bases and J dropped 5 bases, with 21 bases sitting between them. The germline gives CDR1 SEHNR, CDR2 FQNEAQ (reference sequence). This CDR3 spans 16 amino acids. CDR3 residues: CASSSKTGSVGDEQYF. The CDR3 nucleotides read TGTGCCAGCAGCTCGAAAACAGGGTCCGTGGGGGACGAGCAGTACTTC.

The chain couples TRBV7-9 to TRBJ2-5, with 9 bases aligning to TRBD2. There are 17 residues in the CDR3. Per the germline V gene, CDR1 is SEHNR and CDR2 is FQNEAQ (reference sequence). V dropped 3 bases and J dropped 2; count of bases not matched to a gene: 10. The CDR3 is CASSFPRLADQQETQYF. CDR3 nucleotides: TGTGCCAGCAGCTTCCCCCGACTAGCGGACCAACAAGAGACCCAGTACTTC.

This clone was detected once. The CDR3 is CASSFAGVHETQYF. CDR3 DNA sequence: TGTGCCAGCAGTTTTGCCGGGGTGCACGAGACCCAGTACTTC. This rearrangement joins TRBV28 to TRBJ2-5; D perhaps matches TRBD2 (5 bases). Germline V gene data show CDR1 as MDHEN and CDR2 as SYDVKM. V was cut by 3 bases and J by 5 bases, with 13 bases left in between. The CDR3 totals 14 residues.

V usage is TRBV18 and J usage is TRBJ2-4; 8 nucleotides align to TRBD1. The CDR3 length is 18 residues. Per germline, CDR1 KGHSH and CDR2 LQKENI. Unmatched junction bases numbered 9, after V lost 2 bases and J lost 0 bases. The CDR3 sequence is CASSPRGQDLGAKNIQYF. As DNA, the CDR3 is TGTGCCAGCTCACCAAGGGGACAGGACCTAGGAGCCAAAAACATTCAGTACTTC.

The rearrangement links TRBV28 to TRBJ2-1; D gene unclear. The length of the CDR3 is 17 residues. V lost 4 bases to trimming and J lost 5 bases, with 21 bases between them. CDR1 MDHEN and CDR2 SYDVKM come from the germline V gene. CDR3 loop: CASSSTLRNLPNNEQFF. In DNA, the CDR3 is TGTGCCAGCAGTTCAACCCTCAGGAACCTTCCCAACAATGAGCAGTTCTTC.

The DNA of the CDR3 is TGTGCCAGCAGTTCCCTAGCGGGAGGGTCTTCCTACGAGCAGTACGTC. Translation: CASSSLAGGSSYEQYV. The rearrangement joins TRBV28 to TRBJ2-7; 12 positions match TRBD2. This CDR3 is built from 16 residues. Trimming cost V 4 bases and J 1 base; bases outside gene matches: 5. From germline, CDR1 is MDHEN and CDR2 SYDVKM.

V usage is TRBV7-9 and J usage is TRBJ2-2; 9 bases agree with TRBD1. The CDR3 totals 16 residues. The junction had 4 bases not matched to a gene; V was cut back by 4 bases and J by 1 base. Looked up from germline, CDR1 is SEHNR and CDR2 is FQNEAQ (reference sequence). The CDR3 DNA reads as TGTGCCAGCAGCTGGGACAGGGCCAAGAACACCGGGGAGCTGTTTTTT. This codes for CASSWDRAKNTGELFF.

The rearrangement links TRBV21-1 to TRBJ2-2; TRBD1 is taken as the D call from the table, unchecked against the DNA. TRBV21-1 is marked as a pseudogene. CDR3 size: 16 residues. CDR3 protein: CASSHPGTGVLGELFF. As DNA, the CDR3 is TGTGCCAGCAGCCATCCGGGGACAGGGGTCCTCGGGGAGCTGTTTTTT.

In its sample, this clone was seen a few times. The chain uses TRBV18 and TRBJ1-5; no firm D call. Trimming removed 2 bases at V and 2 bases at J, with 4 bases between. Germline V gene sequence: CDR1 KGHSH, CDR2 LQKENI. The CDR3 totals 13 residues. The CDR3 protein is CASSPAGNQPQHF. CDR3 in DNA: TGTGCCAGCTCACCAGCGGGCAATCAGCCCCAGCATTTT. The whole variable domain, filled in from reference TRBV18 and TRBJ1-5, reads NAGVMQNPRHLVRRRGQEARLRCSPMKGHSHVYWYRQLPEEGLKFMVYLQKENIIDESGMPKERFSAEFPKEGPSILRIQQVVRGDSAAYFCASSPAGNQPQHFGDGTRLSIL.

This clone occurred a few times. The CDR3 DNA sequence: TGTGCCAGCAGCCCTGGGGGCCCTAACTATGGCTACACCTTC. Protein: CASSPGGPNYGYTF. The chain carries TRBV27 and TRBJ1-2; TRBD1 is a possible D gene (6 bases). The CDR3 loop spans 14 amino acids. The V end lost 6 bases, the J end lost 0 bases, and 11 bases lay between the germline ends. Germline CDR1 MNHEY, CDR2 SMNVEV (reference sequence).

V is TRBV7-9 and J is TRBJ1-2, with D possibly TRBD1 on 6 matching bases. CDR1 is SEHNR, CDR2 FQNEAQ, per germline (reference sequence). The CDR3 extends over 13 amino acids. V lost 5 bases to trimming and J lost 4 bases, with 11 bases between them. CDR3 loop: CASSPGGSYGYTF. CDR3 coding DNA: TGTGCCAGCAGCCCGGGGGGCAGCTATGGCTACACCTTC. The full variable domain, with the rest looked up from reference TRBV7-9 and TRBJ1-2, is DTGVSQNPRHKITKRGQNVTFRCDPISEHNRLYWYRQTLGQGPEFLTYFQNEAQLEKSRLLSDRFSAERPKGSFSTLEIQRTEQGDSAMYLCASSPGGSYGYTFGSGTRLTVV.

The rearrangement links TRBV11-2 to TRBJ1-3; possibly TRBD1 for D (6 bases). With 2 bases removed from V and 2 bases from J, the gap between germline ends came to 7 bases. Germline V lookup: CDR1 SGHAT, CDR2 FQNNGV. The CDR3 has 14 residues. Written as DNA, the CDR3 is TGTGCCAGCAGCTTAAACAGGGCTGGAAACACCATATATTTT. Protein: CASSLNRAGNTIYF.

The chain has TRBV10-1 and TRBJ1-5, with a tentative D call TRBD1 (6 bases). Between the trimmed V and J ends, which lost 10 bases and 3 bases, there was a span of 19 bases. Germline loops: CDR1 WNHNN, CDR2 SYGVQD (reference sequence). The CDR3 length is 15 residues. The CDR3 nucleotides are TGCGCCAAAAATACAGGGCGAGGGGACAATCAGCCCCAGCATTTT. Residues: CAKNTGRGDNQPQHF.

As to this clone: Distinct nucleotide sequences in the sample also encode this CDR3. The J gene is TRBJ1-2, the V gene TRBV3-1 (or the pseudogene TRBV3-2); D may be TRBD1 (5 bases). The CDR3 has 14 residues. Trimming removed 1 base at V and 1 base at J, with 7 bases between. The V gene's germline CDR1 is LGHDT and CDR2 YNNKEL (reference sequence). The CDR3 here is CASSQGQGNYGYTF. For the CDR3, the DNA is TGTGCCAGCAGCCAAGGTCAGGGTAACTATGGCTACACCTTC.

The V gene is TRBV12-5, the J gene TRBJ2-3; a possible D gene is TRBD2 (6 bases). CDR3 size: 15 residues. Trimming pared 6 bases from V and 2 bases from J, leaving 15 bases between. The germline V gene encodes CDR1 LGHNT and CDR2 FRNRAP. CDR3 residues: CASGPRTINTDTQYF. In DNA form, the CDR3 reads TGTGCTAGTGGACCCCGGACTATCAACACAGATACGCAGTATTTT.

The chain employs TRBV6-1 and TRBJ2-1, with D possibly matching TRBD1 (5 bases). This CDR3 has 16 residues. V lost 4 bases, J lost 3 bases, and 16 bases lay in between. Germline CDR1 and CDR2: MNHNS and SASEGT. The CDR3 region has the DNA TGTGCCAGCAGTGCCCCTGGGGCGGCTGACTACAATGAGCAGTTCTTC. Its translation is CASSAPGAADYNEQFF.

V and J are TRBV18 and TRBJ1-4; perhaps TRBD1 as D (5 bases). The CDR3 runs to 18 residues. Trimming removed 2 bases at V and 0 bases at J, with 16 bases between. Germline V CDR1 and CDR2: KGHSH, LQKENI. The CDR3 DNA is TGTGCCAGCTCACCATTCTTGCAGGGTGGCACAACTAATGAAAAACTGTTTTTT. It translates to CASSPFLQGGTTNEKLFF.

Comment on this clone: A read error may produce the germline difference seen at one junction end. This chain links TRBV7-7 with TRBJ2-2, with 9 bases matching TRBD1. The germline gives CDR1 SSHAT, CDR2 FNYEAQ (reference sequence). The CDR3 length is 16 residues. The CDR3 DNA follows: TGTGCTAGCAGCCCGGGACAGGGCACGAACACCGGGGAGCTGTTTTTT. Its protein product is CASSPGQGTNTGELFF.

The V call is TRBV5-1, the J call TRBJ1-4; no reliable D call. There are 17 residues in the CDR3. Germline CDR1 and CDR2: SGHRS and YFSETQ. The ends were cut back, 0 bases at V and 0 bases at J, with 12 bases in the middle. The CDR3 coding sequence is TGCGCCAGCAGCTTGGTCCCAGTTGGTTCAACTAATGAAAAACTGTTTTTT. Translation: CASSLVPVGSTNEKLFF.